Below, one TCR beta chain is given with its context. J was trimmed by 7 bases and V by 8 bases; bases with no gene match: 11. Germline V gene sequence: CDR1 MDHEN, CDR2 SYDVKM. The CDR3 loop spans 14 amino acids. One entry per CDR3 protein results from TCRdb running MiXCR on the 5' RACE reads. The sample contains 85,000 to 100,000 distinct CDR3 sequences, around 17% of which appear only once. The entry originates in a study of early T cells in non-severe SARS-CoV-2 infection. Study-wide background: Chains from this unsorted whole-blood bulk RNA could not be paired.

The receptor comes from an adult who was a healthcare worker with PCR-confirmed SARS-CoV-2 infection or an uninfected control (not recorded which). Sequenced material: whole blood. J is TRBJ2-3 and V is TRBV28, with 8 bases matching TRBD2. The CDR3 loop is CASGTLAGSHTQYF. In DNA form, the CDR3 reads TGTGCCAGCGGAACCTTAGCGGGATCCCATACGCAGTATTTT.